The 24 T cell receptor beta chains below all came from one sample that was sequenced in a study of T cell responses to AZD1222 COVID-19 vaccine. Generated by immunoSEQ multiplex PCR, the TCRdb table keeps only in-frame clones and is missing some. Of roughly 150,000 clones in the sample, around nine tenths were seen once. The sequenced sample was peripheral blood, obtained on day 0 of AZD1222 vaccination. The receptors here all came from an adult in good health.

This clone was recorded once. This chain uses TRBV28 with TRBJ2-5; 8 positions match TRBD2. Germline CDR1 reads MDHEN; CDR2 reads SYDVKM. With 8 bases clipped from V and 5 bases from J, the junction kept 10 bases outside the gene matches. There are 14 residues in the CDR3. CDR3 protein: CASEVAGGSETQYF. As DNA, the CDR3 is TGTGCCAGCGAGGTTGCGGGAGGATCTGAGACCCAGTACTTC.

The chain carries TRBV23-1 and TRBJ2-4; TRBD1 matches at 10 bases. TRBV23-1 is marked as an open reading frame, function uncertain. This CDR3 has 18 residues. V shed 4 bases and J 2 bases; nucleotides not matched to a gene: 11. The CDR3 sequence: CASSPERRQGAPKNIQYF. CDR3 nucleotide sequence: TGCGCCAGCAGTCCCGAAAGGAGACAGGGGGCTCCCAAAAACATTCAGTACTTC.

This clone was counted many times. The chain employs TRBV18 and TRBJ2-7, with 11 bases lining up with TRBD2. Germline V gene data show CDR1 as KGHSH and CDR2 as LQKENI. Losses at the gene ends were 1 base for V and 4 bases for J; bases not matched to a gene: 6. CDR3 length equals 16 residues. The CDR3 bases are TGTGCCAGCTCACCACGTCTAGCGGGAGGCCTATACGAGCAGTACTTC. This sequence encodes CASSPRLAGGLYEQYF.

The chain employs TRBV10-2 and TRBJ2-5; 13 bases line up with TRBD2. The germline V gene has CDR1 WSHSY and CDR2 SAAADI. Losses at the gene ends were 5 bases for V and 13 bases for J; bases not matched to a gene: 4. This CDR3 spans 12 amino acids. Written as DNA, the CDR3 is TGCGCCAGCAGTCCCGGACTAGCGGGAGCGTACTTC. This translates into CASSPGLAGAYF.

This rearrangement joins TRBV24-1 to TRBJ1-5; D is uncertain. V gave up 4 bases and J gave up 4 bases, with 7 bases separating them. Per germline, CDR1 KGHDR and CDR2 SFDVKD. The CDR3 consists of 13 residues. The CDR3 spells CATSEGGNQPQHF. For the CDR3, the DNA is TGTGCCACCAGTGAAGGTGGTAATCAGCCCCAGCATTTT.

The chain uses TRBV30 and TRBJ1-4; the D gene is possibly TRBD1 (6 bases). The CDR3 consists of 13 residues. Trimming left V 5 bases short and J 8 bases short, with 15 bases between. Looked up from germline, CDR1 is GTSNPN and CDR2 is SVGIG (reference sequence). The CDR3 nucleotides are TGTGCCTGGCAGGCAGGGGCTTGGGAAAAACTGTTTTTT. It translates to CAWQAGAWEKLFF.

The J gene is TRBJ1-1, the V gene TRBV19; D is unclear. Trimming pared 7 bases from V and 4 bases from J, leaving 7 bases between. The CDR3 has 11 amino acids. Germline lookup yields CDR1 LNHDA and CDR2 SQIVND (reference sequence). The chain's CDR3 is CASMRSTEAFF. The CDR3 region has the DNA TGTGCCAGTATGCGTAGCACTGAAGCTTTCTTT.

The V and J genes are TRBV27 and TRBJ2-4; D perhaps matches TRBD1 (6 bases). Germline V CDR1 and CDR2: MNHEY, SMNVEV (reference sequence). The CDR3 runs 14 residues. V lost 8 bases and J 3 bases, leaving 14 bases between the germline ends. The CDR3: CASAFQGIKNIQYF. CDR3 nucleotides: TGTGCCAGCGCCTTCCAGGGGATCAAAAACATTCAGTACTTC.

The chain uses TRBV7-2 and TRBJ2-2, with D possibly being TRBD1 or TRBD2 (6 bases each). V gave up 5 bases and J gave up 4 bases, with 14 bases separating them. Per the germline V gene, CDR1 is SGHTA and CDR2 is FQGNSA. This CDR3 is 15 amino acids long. The CDR3 here is CASSLRGTFTGELFF. In DNA, the CDR3 is TGTGCCAGCAGCCTTAGGGGGACTTTCACCGGGGAGCTGTTTTTT.

A single count supports this clone. The chain recombines TRBV28 with TRBJ1-1; D is unresolved. V lost 3 bases and J 5 bases, leaving 7 bases between the germline ends. The CDR3 covers 12 residues. CDR1 and CDR2 (germline): MDHEN, SYDVKM. DNA of the CDR3: TGTGCCAGCAGTTTTCGGGGAACTGAAGCTTTCTTT. It encodes CASSFRGTEAFF.

The chain employs TRBV6-5 and TRBJ1-3; D is unresolved. The CDR3 is 15 amino acids. Germline V gene data show CDR1 as MNHEY and CDR2 as SVGAGI. Trimming cost V 2 bases and J 0 bases, with 8 bases left between them. CDR3 DNA: TGTGCCAGCAGTTACCAGGCAAGCTCTGGAAACACCATATATTTT. Protein: CASSYQASSGNTIYF.

V and J are TRBV7-9 and TRBJ1-2, with D tentatively TRBD1 (5 bases). Germline CDR1 and CDR2: SEHNR and FQNEAQ (reference sequence). V lost 5 bases and J 8 bases, leaving 27 bases between the germline ends. This CDR3 contains 17 residues. In DNA form, the CDR3 reads TGTGCCAGCAGCCTGGGTCAAGGGACTTTGACCTATTACGGCTACACCTTC. Its translation is CASSLGQGTLTYYGYTF.

The chain has TRBV25-1 and TRBJ2-5; 7 positions agree with TRBD1. With V trimmed by 7 bases and J by 3 bases, 5 bases remained unmatched. From germline, CDR1 is MGHDK and CDR2 SYGVNS. The CDR3 totals 13 residues. The CDR3 DNA sequence: TGTGCCAGCAAAACAGGGGCGAAAGAGACCCAGTACTTC. Translated, it gives CASKTGAKETQYF.

This clone has more than one count but fewer than ten. The rearrangement joins TRBV4-1 to TRBJ2-1; D unresolved. This CDR3 has 14 amino acids. V dropped 5 bases and J dropped 5 bases, with 13 bases sitting between them. Per the germline V gene, CDR1 is MGHRA and CDR2 is YSYEKL. The CDR3 DNA follows: TGCGCCAGCAGCGGCCTCACTTTGAACAATGAGCAGTTCTTC. Its translation is CASSGLTLNNEQFF.

The chain links TRBV7-3 to TRBJ1-1; D gene unclear. Germline assignment: CDR1 SGHTA and CDR2 FQGTGA. The CDR3 covers 13 residues. V gave up 4 bases and J gave up 1 base, with 7 bases separating them. The CDR3 protein is CASSSTKNTEAFF. The CDR3 DNA reads TGTGCCAGCAGCTCCACTAAGAACACTGAAGCTTTCTTT.

V usage is TRBV19 and J usage is TRBJ1-2; a possible D gene is TRBD1 (5 bases). Germline V CDR1 and CDR2: LNHDA, SQIVND (reference sequence). The CDR3 is 15 residues long. The germline V and J ends were trimmed by 7 bases and 4 bases, with 19 bases remaining between them. CDR3 sequence reads: CASTVTGGEAYGYTF. CDR3 nucleotide sequence: TGTGCCAGTACCGTGACGGGGGGGGAAGCCTATGGCTACACCTTC.

The chain joins TRBV4-3 to TRBJ1-1; D is ambiguous. Per germline, CDR1 LGHNA and CDR2 YSLEER. Trimming cost V 3 bases and J 4 bases, with 9 bases left between them. There are 13 residues in the CDR3. The CDR3 loop reads CASSQVRFTEAFF. CDR3 DNA sequence: TGCGCCAGCAGCCAGGTACGGTTCACTGAAGCTTTCTTT.

The chain combines TRBV28 with TRBJ1-2, with D unresolved. Germline CDR1 and CDR2: MDHEN and SYDVKM. V shed 5 bases and J shed 8 bases, with 18 bases lying between them. This CDR3 is built from 14 residues. The CDR3 DNA is TGTGCCAGCAGTCCCGGTCCGTCTTCAATCGGCTACACCTTC. Amino acids: CASSPGPSSIGYTF.

This clone was found once. This chain connects TRBV6-1 to TRBJ1-4; maybe TRBD1 (5 bases). V lost 1 base to trimming and J lost 5 bases, with 17 bases between them. In germline, CDR1 is MNHNS, CDR2 SASEGT. This CDR3 spans 17 amino acids. The CDR3 here is CASSEGWGRPKNEKLFF. CDR3 bases: TGTGCCAGCAGTGAAGGATGGGGCCGGCCTAAGAATGAAAAACTGTTTTTT.

The J gene is TRBJ2-1, the V gene TRBV6-2 or TRBV6-3; either TRBD1 or TRBD2 may fit D (5 bases each). V lost 5 bases, J lost 10 bases, and 18 bases lay in between. Germline CDR1 and CDR2: MNHEY and SVGEGT. This CDR3 contains 14 residues. This chain's CDR3 is CASSTYQPGPEQFF. The CDR3 DNA sequence: TGTGCCAGCAGTACTTACCAACCGGGACCAGAGCAGTTCTTC.

Notes on this clone: Mismatch with germline at one junction end may stem from a read error. This chain links TRBV7-7 with TRBJ2-5; 10 nucleotides line up with TRBD1. CDR1 and CDR2 (germline): SSHAT, FNYEAQ (reference sequence). This CDR3 region has 14 residues. Here the CDR3 DNA reads TGTGCTAGCAGCTTGTCGGACAGGGGGAAGACCCAGTACTTC. Residues: CASSLSDRGKTQYF.

DNA of the CDR3: TGTGCCAGCAGCTGGGGACTAGCGGGAGGGGAGACCCAGTACTTC. Protein sequence: CASSWGLAGGETQYF. The chain combines TRBV5-6 with TRBJ2-5; 16 bases are shared with TRBD2. Germline V gene data show CDR1 as SGHDT and CDR2 as YYEEEE. The trim removed 3 bases at V and 5 bases at J, leaving 1 base unmatched. The CDR3 sequence is 15 residues long.

The J gene is TRBJ2-1, the V gene TRBV2, with D possibly being TRBD1 (5 bases). The V gene's germline CDR1 is SNHLY and CDR2 FYNNEI. The CDR3 has 13 residues. V lost 6 bases to trimming and J lost 4 bases, with 10 bases between them. In DNA, the CDR3 is TGTGCCAGCAGCGCCGACAGATACAATGAGCAGTTCTTC. Amino acids: CASSADRYNEQFF.

V gene TRBV15 combines with J gene TRBJ1-2, with TRBD1 as a possible D gene (6 bases). Trimming removed 5 bases at V and 8 bases at J, with 18 bases between. The germline V gene has CDR1 LNHNV and CDR2 YYDKDF (reference sequence). CDR3 length: 14 residues. The CDR3, as DNA: TGTGCCACCAGCTTCTCGTTGGGGGCGCAAGGCTACACCTTC. This encodes CATSFSLGAQGYTF.